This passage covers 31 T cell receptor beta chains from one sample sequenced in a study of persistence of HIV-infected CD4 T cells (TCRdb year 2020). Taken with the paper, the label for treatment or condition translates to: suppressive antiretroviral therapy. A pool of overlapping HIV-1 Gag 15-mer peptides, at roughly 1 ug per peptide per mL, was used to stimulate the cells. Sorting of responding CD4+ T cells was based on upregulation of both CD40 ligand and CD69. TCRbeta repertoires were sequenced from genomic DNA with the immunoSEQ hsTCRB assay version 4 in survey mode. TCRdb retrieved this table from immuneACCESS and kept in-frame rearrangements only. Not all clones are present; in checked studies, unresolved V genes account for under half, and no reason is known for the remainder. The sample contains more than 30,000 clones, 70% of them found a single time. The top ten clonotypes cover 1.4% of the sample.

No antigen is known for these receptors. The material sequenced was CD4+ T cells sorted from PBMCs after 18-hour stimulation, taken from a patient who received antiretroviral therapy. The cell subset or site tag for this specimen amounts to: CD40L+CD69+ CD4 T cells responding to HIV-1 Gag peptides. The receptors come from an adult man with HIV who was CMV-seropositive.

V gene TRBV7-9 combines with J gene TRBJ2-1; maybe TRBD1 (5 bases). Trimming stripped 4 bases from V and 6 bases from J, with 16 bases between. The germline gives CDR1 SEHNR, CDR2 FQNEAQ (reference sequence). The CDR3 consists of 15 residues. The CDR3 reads CASSSVRLDSNEQFF. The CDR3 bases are TGTGCCAGCAGCTCCGTTCGACTCGACAGCAATGAGCAGTTCTTC.

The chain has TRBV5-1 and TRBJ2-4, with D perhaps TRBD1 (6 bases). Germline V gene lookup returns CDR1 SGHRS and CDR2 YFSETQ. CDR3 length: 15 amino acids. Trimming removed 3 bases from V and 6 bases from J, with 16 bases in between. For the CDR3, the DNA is TGCGCCAGCAGCTCTCAAGGGGGTCTTGGAAACATTCAGTACTTC. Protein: CASSSQGGLGNIQYF.

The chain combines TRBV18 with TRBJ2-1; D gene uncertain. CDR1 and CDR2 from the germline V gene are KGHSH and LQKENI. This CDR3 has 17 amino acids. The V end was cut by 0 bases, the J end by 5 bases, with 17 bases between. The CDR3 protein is CASSPPARAVFNNEQFF. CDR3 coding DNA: TGTGCCAGCTCACCACCGGCACGGGCTGTTTTTAACAATGAGCAGTTCTTC.

The CDR3 here is CASGLRPGGWNTEAFF. The CDR3 nucleotides are TGTGCTAGTGGTTTGCGCCCAGGGGGCTGGAACACTGAAGCTTTCTTT. The chain recombines TRBV12-5 with TRBJ1-1; TRBD1 agrees at 8 bases. J gave up 1 base and V 2 bases, and 6 bases lay outside the gene matches. The germline gives CDR1 LGHNT, CDR2 FRNRAP. CDR3 size: 16 residues.

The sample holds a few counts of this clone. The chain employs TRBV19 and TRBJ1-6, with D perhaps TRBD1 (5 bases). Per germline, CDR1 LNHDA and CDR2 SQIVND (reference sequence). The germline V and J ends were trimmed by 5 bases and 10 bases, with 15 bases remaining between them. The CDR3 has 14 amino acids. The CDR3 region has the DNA TGTGCCAGTAGTGATGGGGCAGGGCGATCACCCCTCCACTTT. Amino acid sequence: CASSDGAGRSPLHF.

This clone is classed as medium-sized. CDR3 loop: CASNLAPNTGELFF. The CDR3 coding sequence is TGTGCCAGCAACTTAGCACCTAACACCGGGGAGCTGTTTTTT. The chain joins TRBV2 to TRBJ2-2; D unclear. Trimming shortened V by 7 bases and J by 2 bases, and 11 bases separated the two germline ends. The CDR3 contains 14 residues. The germline V gene encodes CDR1 SNHLY and CDR2 FYNNEI. The full variable domain, in which reference TRBV2 and TRBJ2-2 provide the parts outside the CDR3, is EPEVTQTPSHQVTQMGQEVILRCVPISNHLYFYWYRQILGQKVEFLVSFYNNEISEKSEIFDDQFSVERPDGSNFTLKIRSTKLEDSAMYFCASNLAPNTGELFFGEGSRLTVL.

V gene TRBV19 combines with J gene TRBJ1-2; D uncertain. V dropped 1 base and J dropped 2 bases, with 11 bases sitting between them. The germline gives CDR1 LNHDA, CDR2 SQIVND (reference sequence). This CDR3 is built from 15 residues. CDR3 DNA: TGTGCCAGTAGTATAGGCGCAGAAGCGAACTATGGCTACACCTTC. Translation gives CASSIGAEANYGYTF.

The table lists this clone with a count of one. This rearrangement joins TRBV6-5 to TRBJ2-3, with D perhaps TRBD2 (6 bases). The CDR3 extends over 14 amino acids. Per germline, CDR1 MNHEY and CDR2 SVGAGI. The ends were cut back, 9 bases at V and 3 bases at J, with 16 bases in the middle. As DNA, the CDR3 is TGTGCCAGTAAGGAGGGAGTATCGACAGATACGCAGTATTTT. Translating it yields CASKEGVSTDTQYF.

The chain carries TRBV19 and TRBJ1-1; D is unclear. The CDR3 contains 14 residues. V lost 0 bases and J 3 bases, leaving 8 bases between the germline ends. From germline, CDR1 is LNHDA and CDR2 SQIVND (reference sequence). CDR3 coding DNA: TGTGCCAGTAGTATAGATGGCAGCTACACTGAAGCTTTCTTT. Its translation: CASSIDGSYTEAFF.

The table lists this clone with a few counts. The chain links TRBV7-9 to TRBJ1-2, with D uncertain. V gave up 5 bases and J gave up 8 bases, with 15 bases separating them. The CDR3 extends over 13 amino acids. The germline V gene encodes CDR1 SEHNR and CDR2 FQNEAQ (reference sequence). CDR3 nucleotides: TGTGCCAGCAGCCCCGACGGTCCGGGCGGCTACACCTTC. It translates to CASSPDGPGGYTF.

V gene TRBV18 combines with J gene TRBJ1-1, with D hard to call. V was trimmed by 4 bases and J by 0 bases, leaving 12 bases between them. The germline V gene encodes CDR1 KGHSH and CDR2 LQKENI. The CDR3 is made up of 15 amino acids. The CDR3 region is CASSRGKGMNTEAFF. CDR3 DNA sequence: TGTGCCAGCTCACGGGGAAAAGGGATGAACACTGAAGCTTTCTTT.

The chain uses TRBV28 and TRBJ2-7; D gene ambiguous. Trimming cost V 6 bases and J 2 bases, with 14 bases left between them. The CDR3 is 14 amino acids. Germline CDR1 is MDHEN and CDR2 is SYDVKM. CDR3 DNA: TGTGCCAGCAGCCTAGGGTCGTCCCCCTACGAGCAGTACTTC. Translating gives CASSLGSSPYEQYF.

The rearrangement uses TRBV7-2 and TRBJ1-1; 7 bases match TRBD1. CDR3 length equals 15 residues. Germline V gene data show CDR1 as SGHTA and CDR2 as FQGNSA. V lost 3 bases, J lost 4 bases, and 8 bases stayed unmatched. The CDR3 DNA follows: TGTGCCAGCAGCTTTAGTAGGGGGCGGAGCACTGAAGCTTTCTTT. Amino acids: CASSFSRGRSTEAFF. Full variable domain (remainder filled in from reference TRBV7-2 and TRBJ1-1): GAGVSQSPSNKVTEKGKDVELRCDPISGHTALYWYRQSLGQGLEFLIYFQGNSAPDKSGLPSDRFSAERTGGSVSTLTIQRTQQEDSAVYLCASSFSRGRSTEAFFGQGTRLTVV.

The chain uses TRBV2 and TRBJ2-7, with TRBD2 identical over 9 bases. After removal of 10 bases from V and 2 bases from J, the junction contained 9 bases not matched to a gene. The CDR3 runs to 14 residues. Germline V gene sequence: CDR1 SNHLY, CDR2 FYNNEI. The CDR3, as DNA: TGTGCCACACAGGGAGCGGGGGGTACCTACGAGCAGTACTTC. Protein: CATQGAGGTYEQYF.

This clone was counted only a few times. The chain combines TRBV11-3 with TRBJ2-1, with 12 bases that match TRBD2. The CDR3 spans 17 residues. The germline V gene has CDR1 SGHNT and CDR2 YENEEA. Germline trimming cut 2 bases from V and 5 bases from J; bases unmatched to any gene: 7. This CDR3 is CASSLRSSGGVDNEQFF. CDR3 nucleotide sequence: TGTGCCAGCAGCTTAAGGTCTAGCGGGGGGGTGGACAATGAGCAGTTCTTC.

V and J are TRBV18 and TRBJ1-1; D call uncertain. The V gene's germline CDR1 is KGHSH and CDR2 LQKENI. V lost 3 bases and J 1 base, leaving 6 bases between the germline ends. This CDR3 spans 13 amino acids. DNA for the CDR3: TGTGCCAGCTCACCCTCACAGAACACTGAAGCTTTCTTT. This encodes CASSPSQNTEAFF. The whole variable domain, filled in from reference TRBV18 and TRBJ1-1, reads NAGVMQNPRHLVRRRGQEARLRCSPMKGHSHVYWYRQLPEEGLKFMVYLQKENIIDESGMPKERFSAEFPKEGPSILRIQQVVRGDSAAYFCASSPSQNTEAFFGQGTRLTVV.

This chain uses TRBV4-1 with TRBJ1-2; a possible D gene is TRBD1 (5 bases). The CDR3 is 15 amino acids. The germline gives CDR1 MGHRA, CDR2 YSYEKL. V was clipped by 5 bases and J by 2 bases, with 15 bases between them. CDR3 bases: TGCGCCAGCAGCGAGCCAGGGAATCGGAACTATGGCTACACCTTC. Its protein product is CASSEPGNRNYGYTF.

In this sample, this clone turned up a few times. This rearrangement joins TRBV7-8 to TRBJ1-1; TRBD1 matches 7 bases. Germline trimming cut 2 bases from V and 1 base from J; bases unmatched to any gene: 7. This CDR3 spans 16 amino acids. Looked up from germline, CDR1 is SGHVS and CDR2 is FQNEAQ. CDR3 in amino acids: CASSLTLTGPNTEAFF. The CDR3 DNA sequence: TGTGCCAGCAGCTTAACCCTGACAGGGCCGAACACTGAAGCTTTCTTT. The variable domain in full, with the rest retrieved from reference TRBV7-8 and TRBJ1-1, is GAGVSQSPRYKVAKRGQDVALRCDPISGHVSLFWYQQALGQGPEFLTYFQNEAQLDKSGLPSDRFFAERPEGSVSTLKIQRTQQEDSAVYLCASSLTLTGPNTEAFFGQGTRLTVV.

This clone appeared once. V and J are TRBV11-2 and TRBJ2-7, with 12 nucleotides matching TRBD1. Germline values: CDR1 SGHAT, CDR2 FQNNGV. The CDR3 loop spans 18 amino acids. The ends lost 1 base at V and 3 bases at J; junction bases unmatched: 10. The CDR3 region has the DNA TGTGCCAGCAGCTTAGCCCAACTCCGGGACAGGGGGCTCTACGAGCAGTACTTC. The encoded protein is CASSLAQLRDRGLYEQYF.

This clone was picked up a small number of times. CDR3 protein: CASSSPGLAKNIQYF. CDR3 sequence (DNA): TGTGCCAGCTCATCTCCTGGGTTAGCCAAAAACATTCAGTACTTC. The chain has TRBV18 and TRBJ2-4; D gene unclear. The V end was cut by 5 bases, the J end by 0 bases, with 11 bases between. Germline V gives CDR1 KGHSH, CDR2 LQKENI. The CDR3 spans 15 residues.

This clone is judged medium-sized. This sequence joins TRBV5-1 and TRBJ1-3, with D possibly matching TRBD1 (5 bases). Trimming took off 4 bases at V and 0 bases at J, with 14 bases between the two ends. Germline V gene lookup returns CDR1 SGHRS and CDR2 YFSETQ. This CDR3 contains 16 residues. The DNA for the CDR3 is TGCGCCAGCAGCCTGACGACAGACCTCTCTGGAAACACCATATATTTT. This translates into CASSLTTDLSGNTIYF.

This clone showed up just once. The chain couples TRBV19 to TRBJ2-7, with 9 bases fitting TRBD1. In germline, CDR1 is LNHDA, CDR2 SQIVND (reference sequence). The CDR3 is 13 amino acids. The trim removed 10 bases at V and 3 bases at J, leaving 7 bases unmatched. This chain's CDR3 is CATLPGQGYEQYF. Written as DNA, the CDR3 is TGTGCCACTCTTCCGGGACAGGGCTACGAGCAGTACTTC.

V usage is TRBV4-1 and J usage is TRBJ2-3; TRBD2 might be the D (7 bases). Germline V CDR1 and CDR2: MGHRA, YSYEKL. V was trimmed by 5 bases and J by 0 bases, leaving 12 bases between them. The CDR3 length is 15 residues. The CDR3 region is CASSFRGGSTDTQYF. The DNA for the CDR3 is TGCGCCAGCAGCTTCCGCGGGGGCAGCACAGATACGCAGTATTTT.

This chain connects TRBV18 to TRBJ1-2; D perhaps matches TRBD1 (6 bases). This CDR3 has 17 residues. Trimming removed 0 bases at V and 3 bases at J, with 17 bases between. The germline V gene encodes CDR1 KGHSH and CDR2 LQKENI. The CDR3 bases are TGTGCCAGCTCACCACCGCGAAGGGGACAATTGGACTATGGCTACACCTTC. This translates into CASSPPRRGQLDYGYTF. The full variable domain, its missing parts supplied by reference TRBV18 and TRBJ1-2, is NAGVMQNPRHLVRRRGQEARLRCSPMKGHSHVYWYRQLPEEGLKFMVYLQKENIIDESGMPKERFSAEFPKEGPSILRIQQVVRGDSAAYFCASSPPRRGQLDYGYTFGSGTRLTVV.

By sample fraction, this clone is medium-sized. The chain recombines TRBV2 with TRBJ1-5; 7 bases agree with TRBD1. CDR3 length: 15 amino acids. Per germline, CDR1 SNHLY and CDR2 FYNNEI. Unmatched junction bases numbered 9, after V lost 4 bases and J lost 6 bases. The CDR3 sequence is CASSGEGGAGQPQHF. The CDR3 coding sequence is TGTGCCAGCAGTGGCGAAGGGGGCGCGGGTCAGCCCCAGCATTTT.

CDR3 sequence reads: CASSLTAGRDEQFF. The CDR3 nucleotides are TGTGCCAGCAGCTTAACAGCAGGCAGGGATGAGCAGTTCTTC. This sequence joins TRBV7-9 and TRBJ2-1, with D perhaps TRBD1 (5 bases). Germline loops: CDR1 SEHNR, CDR2 FQNEAQ (reference sequence). This CDR3 is 14 amino acids long. V lost 2 bases and J 8 bases, leaving 13 bases between the germline ends.

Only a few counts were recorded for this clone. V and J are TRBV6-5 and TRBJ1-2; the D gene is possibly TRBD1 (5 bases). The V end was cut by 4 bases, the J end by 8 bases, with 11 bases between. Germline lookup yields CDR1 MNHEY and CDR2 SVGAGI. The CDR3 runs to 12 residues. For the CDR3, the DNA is TGTGCCAGCAGTTTCGCGGGGGACGGCTACACCTTC. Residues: CASSFAGDGYTF.

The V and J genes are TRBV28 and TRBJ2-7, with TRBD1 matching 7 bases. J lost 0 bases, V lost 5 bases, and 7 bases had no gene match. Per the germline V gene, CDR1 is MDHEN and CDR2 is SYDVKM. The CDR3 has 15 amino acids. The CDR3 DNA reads TGTGCCAGCAGTAATACAGGGGCCCTCTCCTACGAGCAGTACTTC. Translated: CASSNTGALSYEQYF.

Written as DNA, the CDR3 is TGTGCCACCAGCGGCCTGACAGGGGAGAACACTGAAGCTTTCTTT. It encodes CATSGLTGENTEAFF. This chain connects TRBV15 to TRBJ1-1, with 8 bases lining up with TRBD1. Germline CDR1 is LNHNV and CDR2 is YYDKDF (reference sequence). The CDR3 has 15 amino acids. The J segment lost 1 base and the V segment lost 5 bases, leaving 6 bases of the junction unmatched.

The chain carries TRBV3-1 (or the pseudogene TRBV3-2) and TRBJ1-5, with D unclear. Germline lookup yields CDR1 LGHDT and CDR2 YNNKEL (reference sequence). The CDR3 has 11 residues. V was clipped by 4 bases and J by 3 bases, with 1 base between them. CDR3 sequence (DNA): TGTGCCAGCAGCCCCAATCAGCCCCAGCATTTT. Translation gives CASSPNQPQHF.

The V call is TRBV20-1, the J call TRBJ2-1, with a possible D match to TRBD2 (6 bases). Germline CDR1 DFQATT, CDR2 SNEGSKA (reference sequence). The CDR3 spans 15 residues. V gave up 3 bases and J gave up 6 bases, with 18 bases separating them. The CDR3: CSASEEGIDSNEQFF. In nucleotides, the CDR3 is TGCAGTGCTAGTGAGGAGGGAATAGACAGCAATGAGCAGTTCTTC.